The 25 T cell receptor beta chains below were found in one sample sequenced in a study of PD-L1 blockade in urothelial cancer. Data came from immunoSEQ multiplex PCR; TCRdb stores just in-frame clones and leaves some out. The sample carries some 65,000 clones, approximately 81% recorded once. Time point defined: pretreatment peripheral blood. The starting material was PBMCs, obtained around atezolizumab (anti-PD-L1) treatment. Receptors originate from a man between 65 and 85 years old with urothelial cancer.

This clone was seen once. This rearrangement joins TRBV27 to TRBJ1-2; 7 bases match TRBD1. Germline V gene data show CDR1 as MNHEY and CDR2 as SMNVEV (reference sequence). The CDR3 contains 16 residues. V shed 6 bases, J shed 4 bases, and the junction held 14 bases outside the gene matches. DNA for the CDR3: TGTGCCAGCAGCCCTACATCCCCGGGACAGTCCTATGGCTACACCTTC. Its translation is CASSPTSPGQSYGYTF.

In the case of this clone: An end of the junction does not agree with germline; a read error may underlie this. The chain combines TRBV7-7 with TRBJ2-3; the match to TRBD2 covers 14 bases. The CDR3 consists of 16 residues. CDR1 is SSHAT, CDR2 FNYEAQ, per germline (reference sequence). CDR3 protein: CASSLGLAGGTDTQYF. In DNA form, the CDR3 reads TGTGCTAGCAGCCTCGGACTAGCGGGAGGAACAGATACGCAGTATTTT.

This clone was recorded a few times. The CDR3 spells CASSKPGSRTQYF. The CDR3 DNA reads as TGTGCCAGCAGCAAGCCAGGGTCCCGGACCCAGTACTTC. V usage is TRBV21-1 and J usage is TRBJ2-5; the table names TRBD1, a call not compared with the DNA. TRBV21-1 is an annotated pseudogene. The CDR3 sequence is 13 residues long.

J is TRBJ2-3 and V is TRBV28; TRBD1 aligns across 8 bases. This CDR3 is built from 14 residues. CDR1 is MDHEN, CDR2 SYDVKM, per germline. The V and J ends lost 4 bases and 1 base, in that order; junction bases with no gene match: 1. The CDR3 coding sequence is TGTGCCAGCAGTTACAGGGGGGGCACAGATACGCAGTATTTT. It encodes CASSYRGGTDTQYF.

The J gene is TRBJ2-7, the V gene TRBV28, with 8 bases that match TRBD2. V lost 6 bases and J lost 3; bases outside the gene matches: 13. CDR1 and CDR2 (germline): MDHEN, SYDVKM. The CDR3 length is 16 residues. The CDR3 here is CASSSRQTRGGYEQYF. The CDR3 DNA reads as TGTGCCAGCAGCTCGCGACAGACACGGGGGGGCTACGAGCAGTACTTC. The full variable domain, in which reference TRBV28 and TRBJ2-7 provide the parts outside the CDR3, is DVKVTQSSRYLVKRTGEKVFLECVQDMDHENMFWYRQDPGLGLRLIYFSYDVKMKEKGDIPEGYSVSREKKERFSLILESASTNQTSMYLCASSSRQTRGGYEQYFGPGTRLTVT.

The V call is TRBV27, the J call TRBJ1-1; no firm D call. The V and J ends lost 5 bases and 4 bases respectively, with 11 bases between them. The CDR3 is 13 amino acids. CDR1 is MNHEY and CDR2 is SMNVEV in the germline V gene (reference sequence). Here the CDR3 DNA reads TGTGCCAGCAGTCGGGGTTTTGGCACTGAAGCTTTCTTT. It encodes CASSRGFGTEAFF.

The chain recombines TRBV13 with TRBJ2-1, with TRBD2 matching over 9 bases. The CDR3 sequence is 16 residues long. The V gene end was trimmed by 3 bases and the J gene end by 2 bases; junction bases not matched to a gene: 5. The V gene's germline CDR1 is PRHDT and CDR2 FYEKMQ (reference sequence). The CDR3: CASSFTTSGPYNEQFF. The CDR3 nucleotides read TGTGCCAGCAGCTTCACCACTAGCGGGCCCTACAATGAGCAGTTCTTC.

This clone was seen just once. The rearrangement joins TRBV7-9 to TRBJ2-5; 7 bases line up with TRBD1. The CDR3 loop spans 15 amino acids. Per the germline V gene, CDR1 is SEHNR and CDR2 is FQNEAQ (reference sequence). V lost 6 bases to trimming and J lost 2 bases; unmatched junction nucleotides: 9. The CDR3 spells CASSPLLTGQETQYF. The CDR3 nucleotides are TGTGCCAGCAGTCCATTGTTGACAGGGCAAGAGACCCAGTACTTC.

The V gene is TRBV19, the J gene TRBJ1-2, with D uncertain. CDR1 LNHDA and CDR2 SQIVND come from the germline V gene (reference sequence). V gave up 5 bases and J gave up 2 bases, with 9 bases separating them. CDR3 size: 13 residues. CDR3 sequence reads: CASSRNGNYGYTF. CDR3 in DNA: TGTGCCAGTAGTCGAAACGGGAACTATGGCTACACCTTC.

The chain combines TRBV5-4 with TRBJ2-7; 9 bases agree with TRBD1. The trim removed 5 bases at V and 2 bases at J, leaving 5 bases unmatched. Germline CDR1 reads SGHNT; CDR2 reads YYREEE (reference sequence). This CDR3 has 14 residues. CDR3 nucleotide sequence: TGTGCCAGCAGTTCCGGGACAGGGCCCTACGAGCAGTACTTC. Translation: CASSSGTGPYEQYF.

V gene TRBV2 combines with J gene TRBJ1-5, with TRBD1 matching over 7 bases. J gave up 0 bases and V 2 bases, and 10 bases lay outside the gene matches. From germline, CDR1 is SNHLY and CDR2 FYNNEI. This CDR3 has 18 amino acids. The CDR3 DNA is TGTGCCAGCAGTGAATGGGGGACAGACTTTGATAGCAATCAGCCCCAGCATTTT. Its protein is CASSEWGTDFDSNQPQHF.

The chain is built from TRBV10-3 and TRBJ1-1; the match to TRBD1 covers 8 bases. This CDR3 spans 15 amino acids. J gave up 7 bases and V 8 bases, and 15 bases lay outside the gene matches. The germline CDR1 and CDR2 sequences are ENHRY and SYGVKD. The CDR3 DNA reads TGTGCCATCGAAGACCGGGACAGGTCTCTGGGTGAAGCTTTCTTT. Its protein product is CAIEDRDRSLGEAFF.

This chain connects TRBV4-1 to TRBJ1-1; the D is unclear. Per the germline V gene, CDR1 is MGHRA and CDR2 is YSYEKL. The CDR3 is made up of 15 amino acids. Trimming stripped 0 bases from V and 5 bases from J, with 13 bases between. The CDR3 DNA reads as TGCGCCAGCAGCCAAGATGGAGGTACGTGGACTGAAGCTTTCTTT. The encoded protein is CASSQDGGTWTEAFF.

J is TRBJ2-1 and V is TRBV7-9; D remains unclear. V shed 1 base and J shed 5 bases, with 9 bases lying between them. Germline V gene sequence: CDR1 SEHNR, CDR2 FQNEAQ (reference sequence). The CDR3 has 14 amino acids. CDR3 protein: CASSLGGVDNEQFF. As DNA, the CDR3 is TGTGCCAGCAGCTTAGGAGGAGTCGACAATGAGCAGTTCTTC.

The CDR3 nucleotides read TGTGCCAGCTCACCGCCGTTAGGGGGTGAGCAGTTCTTC. Protein product: CASSPPLGGEQFF. The chain employs TRBV18 and TRBJ2-1, with D perhaps matching TRBD1 (6 bases). The germline gives CDR1 KGHSH, CDR2 LQKENI. This CDR3 is 13 amino acids long. V was shortened by 3 bases and J by 9 bases, with 12 bases between the two germline ends.

The V gene is TRBV18, the J gene TRBJ1-4; D unclear. V dropped 1 base and J dropped 2 bases, with 14 bases sitting between them. Germline assignment: CDR1 KGHSH and CDR2 LQKENI. The CDR3 extends over 17 amino acids. Here the CDR3 DNA reads TGTGCCAGCTCACCACTTCCGCTGGGCACGACTAATGAAAAACTGTTTTTT. Translation: CASSPLPLGTTNEKLFF.

The chain recombines TRBV30 with TRBJ2-5, with D maybe TRBD2 (6 bases). CDR1 GTSNPN and CDR2 SVGIG come from the germline V gene (reference sequence). The CDR3 spans 13 residues. V dropped 5 bases and J dropped 7 bases, with 17 bases sitting between them. CDR3 amino acids: CAWVGLGLRTQYF. CDR3 in DNA: TGTGCCTGGGTGGGACTTGGTCTGAGGACCCAGTACTTC.

This sequence joins TRBV4-1 and TRBJ2-1, with TRBD1 matching over 8 bases. Germline values: CDR1 MGHRA, CDR2 YSYEKL. This CDR3 comprises 16 residues. With 3 bases clipped from V and 8 bases from J, the junction kept 12 bases outside the gene matches. The CDR3 is CASSHNAGTGFDEQFF. The CDR3 DNA follows: TGCGCCAGCAGCCATAACGCCGGGACAGGTTTTGATGAGCAGTTCTTC.

V and J are TRBV6-1 and TRBJ2-7; 9 bases align to TRBD1. The CDR3 sequence is 15 residues long. V shed 6 bases, J shed 5 bases, and the junction held 11 bases outside the gene matches. Germline assignment: CDR1 MNHNS and CDR2 SASEGT. CDR3 nucleotide sequence: TGTGCCAGCAGCTTTTCGGGACAGGGAATTGACGAGCAGTACTTC. Encoded protein: CASSFSGQGIDEQYF.

The genes are TRBV7-9 and TRBJ2-1; the D is unclear. V was shortened by 1 base and J by 9 bases, with 13 bases between the two germline ends. This CDR3 comprises 14 residues. Germline V lookup: CDR1 SEHNR, CDR2 FQNEAQ (reference sequence). CDR3 protein: CASSLGYQASEQFF. The CDR3 DNA reads as TGTGCCAGCAGCTTAGGGTACCAGGCATCTGAGCAGTTCTTC.

This chain joins TRBV6-6 and TRBJ2-1; 9 bases line up with TRBD1. The CDR3 runs to 16 residues. Germline lookup yields CDR1 MNHNY and CDR2 SVGAGI (reference sequence). The V gene end was trimmed by 4 bases and the J gene end by 4 bases; junction bases not matched to a gene: 8. The CDR3 coding sequence is TGTGCCAGCAGTTCCCCCGACAGGGGGGGGTACAATGAGCAGTTCTTC. Translated, it gives CASSSPDRGGYNEQFF.

The DNA for the CDR3 is TGTGCCAGTAGAGGGACAGAGGATGGCTACACCTTC. Its translation: CASRGTEDGYTF. The chain has TRBV19 and TRBJ1-2; TRBD1 matches at 7 bases. This CDR3 is built from 12 residues. Germline V gene data show CDR1 as LNHDA and CDR2 as SQIVND (reference sequence). Germline trimming cut 6 bases from V and 6 bases from J; bases unmatched to any gene: 4.

This clone appeared once. The chain recombines TRBV29-1 with TRBJ2-1; possible D gene TRBD2, 8 bases. The CDR3 contains 14 residues. From germline, CDR1 is SQVTM and CDR2 ANQGSEA. Trimming pared 6 bases from V and 5 bases from J, leaving 17 bases between. This chain's CDR3 is CSVSVAGQNNEQFF. The CDR3 bases are TGCAGCGTGAGCGTAGCGGGACAGAACAATGAGCAGTTCTTC.

The rearrangement links TRBV28 to TRBJ2-3; D might be TRBD2 (6 bases). V lost 6 bases to trimming and J lost 5 bases, with 12 bases between them. Germline loops: CDR1 MDHEN, CDR2 SYDVKM. The CDR3 contains 13 residues. The CDR3, as DNA: TGTGCCAGCAGAACCCAGGGAGGAGATACGCAGTATTTT. The encoded protein is CASRTQGGDTQYF.

Turning to this clone: The same CDR3 also results from other DNA sequences found in this sample. The CDR3, as DNA: TGTGCCAGCAGCTTAGGAGGGGGCTCCTACGAGCAGTACTTC. Translating gives CASSLGGGSYEQYF. The rearrangement links TRBV11-2 to TRBJ2-7, with TRBD1 as a possible D gene (6 bases). From germline, CDR1 is SGHAT and CDR2 FQNNGV. Trimming cost V 1 base and J 0 bases, with 7 bases left between them. The CDR3 runs 14 residues.